Following are 8 T cell receptor beta chains from one sample sequenced in a study of shared clonotypes between healthy human individuals. Only in-frame clones appear in the TCRdb table, and some are missing; sequencing was by immunoSEQ multiplex PCR. Here the sample spans some 2,100,000 clones, approximately 94% being singletons. Sequenced sample: naive CD4+ T cells sorted from blood. Subset described: CD45RA+ positively selected. The receptor source for this set is a man aged 18 to 29 in good health.

The V and J genes are TRBV18 and TRBJ1-2; the match to TRBD1 covers 8 bases. V lost 3 bases to trimming and J lost 8 bases; unmatched junction nucleotides: 5. The CDR3 has 13 residues. Germline loops: CDR1 KGHSH, CDR2 LQKENI. The CDR3: CASSPSQGAGYTF. CDR3 bases: TGTGCCAGCTCACCCTCCCAGGGGGCGGGCTACACCTTC.

The chain carries TRBV19 and TRBJ1-4; D not resolved. This CDR3 is 13 amino acids long. The V end lost 6 bases, the J end lost 2 bases, and 7 bases lay between the germline ends. Germline values: CDR1 LNHDA, CDR2 SQIVND (reference sequence). The CDR3: CASSGRTNEKLFF. CDR3 DNA sequence: TGTGCCAGTAGCGGCCGGACTAATGAAAAACTGTTTTTT.

J is TRBJ2-2 and V is TRBV5-4; tentatively, D is TRBD2 (6 bases). V was shortened by 3 bases and J by 1 base, with 10 bases between the two germline ends. CDR1 is SGHNT and CDR2 is YYREEE in the germline V gene (reference sequence). CDR3 length equals 15 residues. The chain's CDR3 is CASSYGGGNTGELFF. CDR3 nucleotides: TGTGCCAGCAGCTACGGGGGTGGGAACACCGGGGAGCTGTTTTTT.

V is TRBV28 and J is TRBJ2-2, with 11 nucleotides matching TRBD2. This CDR3 spans 17 amino acids. The V and J ends lost 9 bases and 3 bases, in that order; junction bases with no gene match: 12. Germline-derived CDR1 and CDR2 are MDHEN and SYDVKM. CDR3 sequence (DNA): TGTGCCAGTTTGGTTCCTAGCGGGGGGCCCCACACCGGGGAGCTGTTTTTT. Translated, it gives CASLVPSGGPHTGELFF.

This chain uses TRBV6-6 with TRBJ2-1; 10 nucleotides line up with TRBD2. Germline V CDR1 and CDR2: MNHNY, SVGAGI (reference sequence). Trimming at V came to 2 bases and at J to 5 bases, leaving 6 bases not matched to a gene. The CDR3 length is 16 residues. The CDR3 DNA follows: TGTGCCAGCAGTTACCGACTAGCGGGCGGAAACAATGAGCAGTTCTTC. It specifies CASSYRLAGGNNEQFF.

Concerning this clone: Other DNA sequences within the sample encode an identical CDR3. The genes are TRBV5-4 and TRBJ2-3; unclear D gene. Germline V gene data show CDR1 as SGHNT and CDR2 as YYREEE (reference sequence). This CDR3 is built from 13 residues. Trimming stripped 4 bases from V and 1 base from J, with 7 bases between. The CDR3 protein is CASSPGGTDTQYF. CDR3 DNA sequence: TGTGCCAGCAGCCCGGGCGGCACAGATACGCAGTATTTT.

This clone was observed once. This chain joins TRBV5-1 and TRBJ2-6; 7 nucleotides line up with TRBD2. J was trimmed by 3 bases and V by 3 bases; bases with no gene match: 3. Germline values: CDR1 SGHRS, CDR2 YFSETQ. CDR3 length: 15 amino acids. The CDR3 is CASSYAGDGANVLTF. In DNA form, the CDR3 reads TGCGCCAGCAGCTATGCGGGGGATGGGGCCAACGTCCTGACTTTC.

The chain employs TRBV28 and TRBJ2-7; D gene uncertain. Trimming pared 3 bases from V and 0 bases from J, leaving 9 bases between. CDR1 and CDR2 from the germline V gene are MDHEN and SYDVKM. This CDR3 has 14 residues. The CDR3 DNA follows: TGTGCCAGCAGTTTGGGGTGGAGCTCCTACGAGCAGTACTTC. Translation gives CASSLGWSSYEQYF.